A single sample gave rise to the 9 T cell receptor beta chains below, sequenced in a study of blood T cell repertoires in COVID-19. Generated by immunoSEQ multiplex PCR, the TCRdb table keeps only in-frame clones and is missing some. The table includes about 300,000 clones, 70% to 90% detected once. The sequencing sample was made of peripheral blood. The receptors were sampled from a man aged 70-80 years with acute or convalescent COVID-19.

This chain joins TRBV5-1 and TRBJ1-4, with 9 bases identical to TRBD1. CDR3 length: 15 amino acids. The ends lost 4 bases at V and 8 bases at J; junction bases unmatched: 9. The germline V gene has CDR1 SGHRS and CDR2 YFSETQ. CDR3 nucleotides: TGCGCCAGCAGCCAAGGGACAGGGCGCCAGGAAAAACTGTTTTTT. It codes for CASSQGTGRQEKLFF.

This clone appeared once. CDR3 loop: CASSLGLQGTNEKLFF. CDR3 sequence (DNA): TGTGCCAGCAGCTTAGGGTTACAGGGAACTAATGAAAAACTGTTTTTT. V is TRBV11-2 and J is TRBJ1-4, with D perhaps matching TRBD1 (6 bases). Trimming took 1 base from V and 1 from J, leaving 10 bases between them. Per the germline V gene, CDR1 is SGHAT and CDR2 is FQNNGV. There are 16 residues in the CDR3.

The V and J genes are TRBV6-2 or TRBV6-3 and TRBJ2-5, with D possibly being TRBD1 (5 bases). CDR1 and CDR2 from the germline V gene are MNHEY and SVGEGT. Trimming stripped 4 bases from V and 0 bases from J, with 9 bases between. This CDR3 region has 14 residues. The CDR3 DNA reads TGTGCCAGCAGTTTAGGGGAATACCAAGAGACCCAGTACTTC. Residues: CASSLGEYQETQYF.

The chain carries TRBV5-1 and TRBJ1-6; unclear D gene. The CDR3 loop spans 14 amino acids. Germline V lookup: CDR1 SGHRS, CDR2 YFSETQ. Deletions cut 0 bases from V and 5 bases from J, with 6 bases between. Here the CDR3 DNA reads TGCGCCAGCAGCTTGGAACAGCATAATTCACCCCTCCACTTT. Its protein product is CASSLEQHNSPLHF.

V gene TRBV7-2 combines with J gene TRBJ2-7; unclear D gene. The CDR3 is 12 residues long. V lost 2 bases and J lost 3, with 5 bases in between. The V gene's germline CDR1 is SGHTA and CDR2 FQGNSA. Here the CDR3 reads CASSLFGYEQYF. The CDR3 DNA sequence: TGTGCCAGCAGCTTATTCGGCTACGAGCAGTACTTC.

CDR3 sequence: CAWSTSRLAGRGDTGELFF. For the CDR3, the DNA is TGTGCCTGGAGTACATCCCGCCTAGCGGGCCGAGGGGACACCGGGGAGCTGTTTTTT. The rearrangement links TRBV30 to TRBJ2-2, with 8 positions matching TRBD2. V trimming: 2 bases; J trimming: 3 bases; junction bases outside the gene matches: 17. Germline CDR1 is GTSNPN and CDR2 is SVGIG (reference sequence). This CDR3 comprises 19 residues.

This rearrangement joins TRBV7-2 to TRBJ2-7; the D is unclear. The V end was cut by 1 base, the J end by 8 bases, with 9 bases between. Per germline, CDR1 SGHTA and CDR2 FQGNSA. This CDR3 spans 12 amino acids. The CDR3 region has the DNA TGTGCCAGCAGCTTAGTACCGGAGAAGCAGTACTTC. Translating gives CASSLVPEKQYF.

This clone was detected a few times. The chain employs TRBV4-3 and TRBJ1-4; D is ambiguous. Germline values: CDR1 LGHNA, CDR2 YSLEER. Trimming took off 0 bases at V and 7 bases at J, with 18 bases between the two ends. This CDR3 region has 17 residues. CDR3 DNA: TGCGCCAGCAGCCAAGAAAGGTCGGGGTCCCGGGGTGAAAAACTGTTTTTT. The encoded protein is CASSQERSGSRGEKLFF.

The gene calls are TRBV3-1 (or the pseudogene TRBV3-2) and TRBJ1-3; 8 bases match TRBD1. CDR3 length: 17 amino acids. J gave up 0 bases and V 4 bases, and 8 bases lay outside the gene matches. Germline V CDR1 and CDR2: LGHDT, YNNKEL (reference sequence). CDR3 DNA: TGTGCCAGCAGCCCTACCTCCGGGACAGGCTCTGGAAACACCATATATTTT. Translating it yields CASSPTSGTGSGNTIYF.